Included here is one T cell receptor beta chain sequence, with context. The sample is drawn from a study of blood T cell repertoires in COVID-19. Study context: Sites in the United States, Italy and Spain provided acute and convalescent COVID-19 samples. T cells, B-cell-depleted T cells, or PBMCs supplied cDNA or gDNA.

CDR3 length: 14 amino acids. The V segment lost 5 bases and the J segment 6 bases; nucleotides outside the gene matches: 6. The germline V gene has CDR1 MDHEN and CDR2 SYDVKM. Per the authors' pipeline: Counts of nucleated cells, estimated from reference gene primer amplification, were obtained. Libraries were prepared by immunoSEQ multiplex PCR; TCRdb keeps only in-frame clonotypes and omits some of them. V, J and clone size are taken as reported in that table, and D and trimming were inferred from the DNA itself. The data contain over 120,000 clones, approximately 81% of them seen just once; the ten biggest clones take up 8.2%.

The genes are TRBV28 and TRBJ1-2, with 10 bases matching TRBD1. The specimen sequenced was peripheral blood. The origin of this receptor is a human donor in a cohort sampled during active COVID-19. The CDR3 DNA sequence: TGTGCCAGCAGTCCGTACGGGACAGGGGATGGCTACACCTTC. It translates to CASSPYGTGDGYTF.